Below, 8 T cell receptor beta chains from the same sample are listed, as sequenced in a study of blood T cell repertoires in COVID-19. Assay used: immunoSEQ multiplex PCR; TCRdb lists only in-frame clones, some missing. Among 95,000 to 150,000 clones, around nine tenths were seen once, and the ten largest hold roughly 2.2%. Sequenced material: peripheral blood. These receptors were taken from a woman between 45 and 65 years old with acute or convalescent COVID-19.

The V and J genes are TRBV10-2 and TRBJ2-2; D is ambiguous. Germline CDR1 WSHSY, CDR2 SAAADI. V was shortened by 9 bases and J by 0 bases, with 14 bases between the two germline ends. The CDR3 loop spans 15 amino acids. The CDR3 DNA sequence: TGCGCCAGTAGAGGCCCCCACGCGAACACCGGGGAGCTGTTTTTT. The encoded protein is CASRGPHANTGELFF.

This chain uses TRBV4-1 with TRBJ2-5; 11 positions agree with TRBD1. The V segment lost 1 base and the J segment 4 bases; nucleotides outside the gene matches: 2. Per germline, CDR1 MGHRA and CDR2 YSYEKL. This CDR3 region has 15 residues. In DNA form, the CDR3 reads TGCGCCAGCAGCCAAGGGACAGGGGGCGGAGAGACCCAGTACTTC. Protein: CASSQGTGGGETQYF.

The chain joins TRBV5-1 to TRBJ1-1; D not certain. Germline assignment: CDR1 SGHRS and CDR2 YFSETQ. This CDR3 region has 13 residues. V was cut by 0 bases and J by 7 bases, with 10 bases left in between. CDR3 bases: TGCGCCAGCAGCTTGGGGTACACCCTTGAAGCTTTCTTT. Protein sequence: CASSLGYTLEAFF. Drawing the rest from reference TRBV5-1 and TRBJ1-1, the complete variable domain is KAGVTQTPRYLIKTRGQQVTLSCSPISGHRSVSWYQQTPGQGLQFLFEYFSETQRNKGNFPGRFSGRQFSNSRSEMNVSTLELGDSALYLCASSLGYTLEAFFGQGTRLTVV.

A note on this clone: The same CDR3 also results from other DNA sequences found in this sample. The V call is TRBV5-1, the J call TRBJ1-1; tentatively, D is TRBD1 (6 bases). V lost 3 bases, J lost 0 bases, and 12 bases lay in between. Germline assignment: CDR1 SGHRS and CDR2 YFSETQ. This CDR3 comprises 15 residues. This CDR3 reads CASSSLGAVNTEAFF. CDR3 in DNA: TGCGCCAGCAGCTCCTTGGGGGCAGTGAACACTGAAGCTTTCTTT. The full variable domain, its missing parts supplied by reference TRBV5-1 and TRBJ1-1, is KAGVTQTPRYLIKTRGQQVTLSCSPISGHRSVSWYQQTPGQGLQFLFEYFSETQRNKGNFPGRFSGRQFSNSRSEMNVSTLELGDSALYLCASSSLGAVNTEAFFGQGTRLTVV.

The rearrangement links TRBV27 to TRBJ2-3; 7 nucleotides align to TRBD2. The V gene end was trimmed by 1 base and the J gene end by 5 bases; junction bases not matched to a gene: 9. This CDR3 contains 16 residues. Germline V gene lookup returns CDR1 MNHEY and CDR2 SMNVEV (reference sequence). The CDR3 reads CASSLYPGRGGDTQYF. The CDR3 DNA is TGTGCCAGCAGTTTATATCCAGGGAGGGGTGGAGATACGCAGTATTTT.

V and J are TRBV5-1 and TRBJ2-4; 8 nucleotides match TRBD1. The CDR3 spans 14 residues. Germline values: CDR1 SGHRS, CDR2 YFSETQ. Trimming took 4 bases from V and 8 from J; bases not matched to a gene: 8. The CDR3 coding sequence is TGCGCCAGCAGCAAGACAGGGGCCGAGGACATTCAGTACTTC. Translation gives CASSKTGAEDIQYF.

The chain carries TRBV6-6 and TRBJ1-6; possibly TRBD1 for D (5 bases). The CDR3 is 17 residues long. CDR1 is MNHNY and CDR2 is SVGAGI in the germline V gene (reference sequence). V was cut by 5 bases and J by 7 bases, with 21 bases left in between. CDR3 sequence: CASSPGGGGRRNSPLHF. As DNA, the CDR3 is TGTGCCAGCAGTCCGGGTGGCGGGGGAAGGAGGAATTCACCCCTCCACTTT.

The chain carries TRBV5-1 and TRBJ1-2; D is undetermined. The V gene's germline CDR1 is SGHRS and CDR2 YFSETQ. The CDR3 is made up of 13 amino acids. V gave up 2 bases and J gave up 8 bases, with 13 bases separating them. CDR3 protein: CASSFWGGIGYTF. CDR3 nucleotides: TGCGCCAGCAGCTTTTGGGGAGGTATCGGCTACACCTTC.